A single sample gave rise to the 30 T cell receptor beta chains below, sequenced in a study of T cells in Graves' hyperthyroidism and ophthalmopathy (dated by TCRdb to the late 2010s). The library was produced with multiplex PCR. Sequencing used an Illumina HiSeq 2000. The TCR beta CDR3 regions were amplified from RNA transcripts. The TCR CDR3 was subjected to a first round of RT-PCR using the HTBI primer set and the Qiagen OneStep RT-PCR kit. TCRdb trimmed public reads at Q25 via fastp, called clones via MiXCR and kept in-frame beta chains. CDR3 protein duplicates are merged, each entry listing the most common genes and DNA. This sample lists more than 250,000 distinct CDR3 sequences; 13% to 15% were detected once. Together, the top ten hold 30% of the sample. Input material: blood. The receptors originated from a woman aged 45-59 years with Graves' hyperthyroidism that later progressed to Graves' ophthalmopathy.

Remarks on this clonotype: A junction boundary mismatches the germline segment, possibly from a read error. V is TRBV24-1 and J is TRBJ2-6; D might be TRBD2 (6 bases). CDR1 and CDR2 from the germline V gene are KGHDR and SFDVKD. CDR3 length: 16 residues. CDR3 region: CATSDFGGAGANVPTF. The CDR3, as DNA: TGTGCCACCAGTGATTTTGGAGGGGCTGGGGCCAACGTCCCGACTTTC.

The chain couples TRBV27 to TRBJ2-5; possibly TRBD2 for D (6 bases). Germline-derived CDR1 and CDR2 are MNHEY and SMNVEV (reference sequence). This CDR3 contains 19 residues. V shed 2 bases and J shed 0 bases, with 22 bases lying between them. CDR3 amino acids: CASSLEGGPTPQDQETQYF. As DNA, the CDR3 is TGTGCCAGCAGTTTAGAGGGAGGACCTACCCCTCAGGACCAAGAGACCCAGTACTTC.

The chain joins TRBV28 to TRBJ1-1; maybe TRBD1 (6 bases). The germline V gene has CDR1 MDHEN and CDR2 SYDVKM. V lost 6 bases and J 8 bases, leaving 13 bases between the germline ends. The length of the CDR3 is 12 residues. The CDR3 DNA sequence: TGTGCCAGCAGAGAGGGGGGGAGGGAAGCTTTCTTT. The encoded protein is CASREGGREAFF. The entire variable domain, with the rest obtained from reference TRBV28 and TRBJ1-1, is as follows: DVKVTQSSRYLVKRTGEKVFLECVQDMDHENMFWYRQDPGLGLRLIYFSYDVKMKEKGDIPEGYSVSREKKERFSLILESASTNQTSMYLCASREGGREAFFGQGTRLTVV.

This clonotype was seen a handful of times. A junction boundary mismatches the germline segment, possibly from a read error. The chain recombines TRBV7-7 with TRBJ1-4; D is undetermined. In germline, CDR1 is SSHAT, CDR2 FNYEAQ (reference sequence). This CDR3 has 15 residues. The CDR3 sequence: CASSSIKQANEKLFF. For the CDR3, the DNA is TGTGCTAGCAGCTCAATTAAGCAGGCTAATGAAAAACTGTTTTTT.

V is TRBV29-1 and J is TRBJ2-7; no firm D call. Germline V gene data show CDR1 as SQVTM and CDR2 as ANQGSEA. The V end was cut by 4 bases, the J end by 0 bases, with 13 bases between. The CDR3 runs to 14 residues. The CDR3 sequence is CSVVGFHSSYEQYF. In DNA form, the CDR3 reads TGCAGCGTTGTAGGATTCCACAGCTCCTACGAGCAGTACTTC.

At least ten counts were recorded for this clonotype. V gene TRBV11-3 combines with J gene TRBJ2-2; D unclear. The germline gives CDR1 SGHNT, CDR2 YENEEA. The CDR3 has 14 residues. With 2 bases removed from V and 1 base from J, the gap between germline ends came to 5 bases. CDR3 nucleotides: TGTGCCAGCAGCTTACTAGTGAACACCGGGGAGCTGTTTTTT. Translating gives CASSLLVNTGELFF.

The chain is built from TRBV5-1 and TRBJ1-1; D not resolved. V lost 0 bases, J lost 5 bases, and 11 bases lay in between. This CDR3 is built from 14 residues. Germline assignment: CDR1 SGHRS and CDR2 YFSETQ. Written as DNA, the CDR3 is TGCGCCAGCAGCTTGGGCATGGGTGAAACTGAAGCTTTCTTT. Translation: CASSLGMGETEAFF.

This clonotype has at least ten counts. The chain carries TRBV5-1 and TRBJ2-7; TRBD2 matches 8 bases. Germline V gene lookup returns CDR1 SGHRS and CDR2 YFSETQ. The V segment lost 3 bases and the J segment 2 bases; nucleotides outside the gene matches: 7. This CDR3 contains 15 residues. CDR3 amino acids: CASSSYPAGAYEQYF. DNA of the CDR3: TGCGCCAGCAGCTCGTACCCAGCGGGAGCCTACGAGCAGTACTTC.

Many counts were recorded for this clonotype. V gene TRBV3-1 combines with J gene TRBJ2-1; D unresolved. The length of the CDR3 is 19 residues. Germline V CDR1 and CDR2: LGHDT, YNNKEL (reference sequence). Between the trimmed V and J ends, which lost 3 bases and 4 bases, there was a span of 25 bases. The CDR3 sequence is CASSQVEGLPEALYNEQFF. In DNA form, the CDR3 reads TGTGCCAGCAGCCAGGTAGAAGGGCTCCCAGAAGCGCTGTACAATGAGCAGTTCTTC.

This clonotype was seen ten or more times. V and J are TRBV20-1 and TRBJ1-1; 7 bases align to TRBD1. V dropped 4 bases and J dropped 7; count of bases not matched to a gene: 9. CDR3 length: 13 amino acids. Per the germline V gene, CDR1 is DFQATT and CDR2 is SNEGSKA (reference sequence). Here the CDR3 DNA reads TGCAGTGCTACCAGGGGGGGGGACCTTGAAGCTTTCTTT. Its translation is CSATRGGDLEAFF.

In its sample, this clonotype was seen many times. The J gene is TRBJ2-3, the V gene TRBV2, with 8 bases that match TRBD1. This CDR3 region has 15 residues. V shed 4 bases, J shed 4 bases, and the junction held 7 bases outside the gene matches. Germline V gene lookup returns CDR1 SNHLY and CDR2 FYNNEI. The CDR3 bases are TGTGCCAGCAGTGCTAGGGGCAGGGGGCCAGATACGCAGTATTTT. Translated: CASSARGRGPDTQYF. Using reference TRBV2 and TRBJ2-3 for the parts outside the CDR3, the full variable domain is EPEVTQTPSHQVTQMGQEVILRCVPISNHLYFYWYRQILGQKVEFLVSFYNNEISEKSEIFDDQFSVERPDGSNFTLKIRSTKLEDSAMYFCASSARGRGPDTQYFGPGTRLTVL.

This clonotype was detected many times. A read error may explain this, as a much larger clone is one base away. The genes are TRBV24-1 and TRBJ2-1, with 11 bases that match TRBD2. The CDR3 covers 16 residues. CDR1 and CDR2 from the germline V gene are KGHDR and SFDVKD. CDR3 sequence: CATSDPLAGGYNEQSF. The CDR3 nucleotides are TGTGCCACCAGTGATCCTCTAGCGGGAGGATACAATGAGCAGTCCTTC.

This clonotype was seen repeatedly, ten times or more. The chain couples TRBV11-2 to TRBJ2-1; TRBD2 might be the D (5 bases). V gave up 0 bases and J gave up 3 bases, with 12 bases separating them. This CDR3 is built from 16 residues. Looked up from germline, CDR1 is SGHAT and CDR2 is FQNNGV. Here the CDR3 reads CASSLDPSGFYNEQFF. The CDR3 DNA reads TGTGCCAGCAGCTTAGATCCCAGCGGCTTCTACAATGAGCAGTTCTTC.

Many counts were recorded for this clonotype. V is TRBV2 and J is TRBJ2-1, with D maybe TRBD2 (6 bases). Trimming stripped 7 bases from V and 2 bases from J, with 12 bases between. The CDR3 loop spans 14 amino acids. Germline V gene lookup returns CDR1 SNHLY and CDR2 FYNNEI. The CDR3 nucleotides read TGTGCCAGCACGGGGGAGCGGGCCTACAATGAGCAGTTCTTC. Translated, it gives CASTGERAYNEQFF.

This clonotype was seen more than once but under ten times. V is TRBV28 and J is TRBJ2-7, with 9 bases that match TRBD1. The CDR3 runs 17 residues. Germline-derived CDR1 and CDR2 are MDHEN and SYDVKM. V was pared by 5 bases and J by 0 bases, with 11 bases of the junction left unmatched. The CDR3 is CASSKNLGGQGSYEQYF. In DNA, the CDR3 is TGTGCCAGCAGTAAAAATTTGGGGGGACAGGGCTCCTACGAGCAGTACTTC. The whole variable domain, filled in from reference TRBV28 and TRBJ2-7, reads DVKVTQSSRYLVKRTGEKVFLECVQDMDHENMFWYRQDPGLGLRLIYFSYDVKMKEKGDIPEGYSVSREKKERFSLILESASTNQTSMYLCASSKNLGGQGSYEQYFGPGTRLTVT.

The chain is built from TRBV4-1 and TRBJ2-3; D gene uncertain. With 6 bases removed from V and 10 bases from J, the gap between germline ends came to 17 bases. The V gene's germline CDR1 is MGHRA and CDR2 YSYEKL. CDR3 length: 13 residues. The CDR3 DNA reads TGCGCCAGCAGACAATCCCCTGATGTAGCGCAGTATTTT. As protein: CASRQSPDVAQYF.

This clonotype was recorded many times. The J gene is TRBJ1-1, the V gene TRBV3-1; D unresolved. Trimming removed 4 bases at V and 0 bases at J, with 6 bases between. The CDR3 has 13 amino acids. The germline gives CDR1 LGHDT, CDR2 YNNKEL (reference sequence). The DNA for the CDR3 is TGTGCCAGCAGCCGACTCGTGAACACTGAAGCTTTCTTT. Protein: CASSRLVNTEAFF.

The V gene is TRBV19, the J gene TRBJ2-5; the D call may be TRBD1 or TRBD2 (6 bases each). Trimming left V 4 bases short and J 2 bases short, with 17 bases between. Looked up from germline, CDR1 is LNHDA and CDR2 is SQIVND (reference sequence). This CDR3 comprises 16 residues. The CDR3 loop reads CASSTLGGGPQETQYF. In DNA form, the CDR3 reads TGTGCCAGTAGTACCCTAGGAGGGGGACCTCAAGAGACCCAGTACTTC.

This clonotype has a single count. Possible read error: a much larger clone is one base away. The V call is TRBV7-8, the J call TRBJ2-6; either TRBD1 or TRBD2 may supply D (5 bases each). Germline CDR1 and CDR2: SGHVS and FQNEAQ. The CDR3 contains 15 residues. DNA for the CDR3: TGTGCCAACAGCTTACGAGGGGAGAGGGCCAACGTCCTGACTTTC. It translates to CANSLRGERANVLTF.

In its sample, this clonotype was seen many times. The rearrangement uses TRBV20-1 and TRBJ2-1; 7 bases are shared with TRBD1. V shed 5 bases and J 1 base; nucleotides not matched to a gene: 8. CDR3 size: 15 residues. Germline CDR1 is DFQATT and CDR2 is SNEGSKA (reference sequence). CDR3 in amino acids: CSADTRQGSYNEQFF. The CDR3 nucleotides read TGCAGTGCTGACACTAGACAGGGATCCTACAATGAGCAGTTCTTC.

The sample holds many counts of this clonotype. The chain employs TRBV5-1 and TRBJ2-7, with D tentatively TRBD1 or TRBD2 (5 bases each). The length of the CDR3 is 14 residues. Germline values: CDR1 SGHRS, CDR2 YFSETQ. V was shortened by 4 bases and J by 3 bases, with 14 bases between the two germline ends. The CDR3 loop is CASSPGGEVYEQYF. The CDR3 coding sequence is TGCGCCAGCAGCCCTGGGGGAGAGGTCTACGAGCAGTACTTC.

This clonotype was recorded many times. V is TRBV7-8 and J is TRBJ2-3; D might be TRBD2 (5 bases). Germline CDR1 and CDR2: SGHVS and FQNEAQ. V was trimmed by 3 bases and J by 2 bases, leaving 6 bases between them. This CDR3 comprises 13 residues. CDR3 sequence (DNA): TGTGCCAGCAGCTTCGGGGTCACAGATACGCAGTATTTT. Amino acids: CASSFGVTDTQYF.

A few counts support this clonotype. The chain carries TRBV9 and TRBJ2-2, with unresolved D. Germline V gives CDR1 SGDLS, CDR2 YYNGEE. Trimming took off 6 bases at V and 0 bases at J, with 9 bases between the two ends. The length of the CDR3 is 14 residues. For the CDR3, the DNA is TGTGCCAGCACCCCAGGAGCGAACACCGGGGAGCTGTTTTTT. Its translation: CASTPGANTGELFF. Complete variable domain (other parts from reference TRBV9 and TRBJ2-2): DSGVTQTPKHLITATGQRVTLRCSPRSGDLSVYWYQQSLDQGLQFLIQYYNGEERAKGNILERFSAQQFPDLHSELNLSSLELGDSALYFCASTPGANTGELFFGEGSRLTVL.

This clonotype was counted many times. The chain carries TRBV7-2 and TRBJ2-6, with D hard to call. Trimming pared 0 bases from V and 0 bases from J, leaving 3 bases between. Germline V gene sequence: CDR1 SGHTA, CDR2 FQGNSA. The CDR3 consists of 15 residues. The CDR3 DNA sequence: TGTGCCAGCAGCTTAGCGCTCTCTGGGGCCAACGTCCTGACTTTC. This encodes CASSLALSGANVLTF.

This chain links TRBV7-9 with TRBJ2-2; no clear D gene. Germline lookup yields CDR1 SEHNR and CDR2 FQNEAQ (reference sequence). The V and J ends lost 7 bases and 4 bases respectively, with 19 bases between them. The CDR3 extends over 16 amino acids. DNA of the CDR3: TGTGCCAGCATCCGGGCAGATGGGCCCGCCACCGGGGAGCTGTTTTTT. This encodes CASIRADGPATGELFF.

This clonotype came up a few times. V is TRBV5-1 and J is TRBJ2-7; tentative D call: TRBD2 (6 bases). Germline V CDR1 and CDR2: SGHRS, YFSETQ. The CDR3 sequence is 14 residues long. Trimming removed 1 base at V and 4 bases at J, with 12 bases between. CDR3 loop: CASSLTAGSYEQYF. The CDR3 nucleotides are TGCGCCAGCAGCTTGACGGCGGGGTCTTACGAGCAGTACTTC.

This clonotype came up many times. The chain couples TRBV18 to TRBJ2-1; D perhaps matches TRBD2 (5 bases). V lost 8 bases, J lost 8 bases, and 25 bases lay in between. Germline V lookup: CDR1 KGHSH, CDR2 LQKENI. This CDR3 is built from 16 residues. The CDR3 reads CASAAPRAAGRDEQFF. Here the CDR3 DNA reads TGTGCCAGCGCCGCCCCACGAGCGGCCGGTCGGGATGAGCAGTTCTTC.

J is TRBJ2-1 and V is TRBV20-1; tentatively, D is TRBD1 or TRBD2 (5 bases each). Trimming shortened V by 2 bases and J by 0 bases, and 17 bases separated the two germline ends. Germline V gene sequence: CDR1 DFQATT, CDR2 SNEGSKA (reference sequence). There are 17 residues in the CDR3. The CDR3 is CSARRVKGTSSYNEQFF. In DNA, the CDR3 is TGCAGTGCTAGAAGGGTTAAGGGGACGAGCTCCTACAATGAGCAGTTCTTC.

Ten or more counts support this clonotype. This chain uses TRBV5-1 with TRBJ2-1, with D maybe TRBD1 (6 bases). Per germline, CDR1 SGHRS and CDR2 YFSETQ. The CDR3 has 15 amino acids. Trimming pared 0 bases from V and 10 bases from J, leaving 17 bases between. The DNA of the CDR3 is TGCGCCAGCAGCTTGGCGGGCAGGGGCTTGCGGGAGCAGTTCTTC. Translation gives CASSLAGRGLREQFF.

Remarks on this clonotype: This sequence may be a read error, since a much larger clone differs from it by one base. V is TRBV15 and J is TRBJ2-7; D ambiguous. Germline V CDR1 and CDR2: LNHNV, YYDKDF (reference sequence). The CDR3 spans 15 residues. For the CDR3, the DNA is TGTGCCACCAGAAAACCAGCCAAGGGTAGCTACGAGGAGTACTTC. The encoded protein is CATRKPAKGSYEEYF.